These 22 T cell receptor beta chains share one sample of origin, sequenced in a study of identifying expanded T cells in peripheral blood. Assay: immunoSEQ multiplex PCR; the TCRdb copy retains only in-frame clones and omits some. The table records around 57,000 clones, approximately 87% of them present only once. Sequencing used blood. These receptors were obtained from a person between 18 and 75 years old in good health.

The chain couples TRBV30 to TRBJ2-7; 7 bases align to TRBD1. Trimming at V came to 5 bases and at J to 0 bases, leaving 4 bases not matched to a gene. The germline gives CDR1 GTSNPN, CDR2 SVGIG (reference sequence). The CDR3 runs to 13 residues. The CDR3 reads CAWLGQSSYEQYF. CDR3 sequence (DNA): TGTGCCTGGCTGGGACAGAGCTCCTACGAGCAGTACTTC.

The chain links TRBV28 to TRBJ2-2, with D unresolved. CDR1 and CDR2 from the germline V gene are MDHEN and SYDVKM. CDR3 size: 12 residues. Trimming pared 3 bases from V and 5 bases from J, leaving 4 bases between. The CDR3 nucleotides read TGTGCCAGCAGTTTTGGGACCGGGGAGCTGTTTTTT. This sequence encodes CASSFGTGELFF.

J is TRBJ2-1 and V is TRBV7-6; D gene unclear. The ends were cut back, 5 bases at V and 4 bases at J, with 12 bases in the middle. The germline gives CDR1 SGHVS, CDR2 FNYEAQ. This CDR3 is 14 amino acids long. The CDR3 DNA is TGTGCCAGCAGCGCCAGAGTAGGGTACAATGAGCAGTTCTTC. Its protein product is CASSARVGYNEQFF.

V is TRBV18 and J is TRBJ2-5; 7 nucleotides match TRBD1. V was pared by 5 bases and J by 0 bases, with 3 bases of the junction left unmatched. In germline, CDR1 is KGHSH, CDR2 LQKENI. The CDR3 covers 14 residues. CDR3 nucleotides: TGTGCCAGCTCAGGGGGACAGCACCAAGAGACCCAGTACTTC. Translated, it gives CASSGGQHQETQYF.

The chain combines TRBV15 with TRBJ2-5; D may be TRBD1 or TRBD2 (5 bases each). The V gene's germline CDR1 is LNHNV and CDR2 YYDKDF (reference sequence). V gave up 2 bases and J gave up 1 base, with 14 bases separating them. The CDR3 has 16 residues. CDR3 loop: CATSRPGTALQETQYF. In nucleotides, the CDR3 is TGTGCCACCAGCAGACCTGGGACGGCTCTCCAAGAGACCCAGTACTTC.

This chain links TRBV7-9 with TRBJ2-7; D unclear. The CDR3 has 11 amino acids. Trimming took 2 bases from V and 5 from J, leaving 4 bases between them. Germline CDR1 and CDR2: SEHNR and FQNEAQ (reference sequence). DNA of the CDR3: TGTGCCAGCAGCTTAAGGGACGAGCAGTACTTC. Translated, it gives CASSLRDEQYF.

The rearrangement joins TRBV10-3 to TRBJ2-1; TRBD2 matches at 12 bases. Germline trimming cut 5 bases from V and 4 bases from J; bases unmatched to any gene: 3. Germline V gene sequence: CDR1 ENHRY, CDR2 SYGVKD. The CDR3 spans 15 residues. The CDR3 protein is CAISPGLAGYNEQFF. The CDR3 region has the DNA TGTGCCATCAGTCCGGGACTAGCGGGTTACAATGAGCAGTTCTTC.

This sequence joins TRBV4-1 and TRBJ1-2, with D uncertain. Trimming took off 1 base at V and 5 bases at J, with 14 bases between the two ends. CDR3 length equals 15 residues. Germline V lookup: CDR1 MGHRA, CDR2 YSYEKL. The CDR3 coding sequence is TGCGCCAGCAGCCAAGGAAGGGAGTCTCATTATGGCTACACCTTC. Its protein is CASSQGRESHYGYTF.

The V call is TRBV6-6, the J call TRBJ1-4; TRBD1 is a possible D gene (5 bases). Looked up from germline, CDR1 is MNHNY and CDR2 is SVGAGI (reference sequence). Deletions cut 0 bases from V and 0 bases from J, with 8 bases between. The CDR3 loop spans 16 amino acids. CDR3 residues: CASSYSGGPTNEKLFF. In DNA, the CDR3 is TGTGCCAGCAGTTACTCTGGGGGACCAACTAATGAAAAACTGTTTTTT.

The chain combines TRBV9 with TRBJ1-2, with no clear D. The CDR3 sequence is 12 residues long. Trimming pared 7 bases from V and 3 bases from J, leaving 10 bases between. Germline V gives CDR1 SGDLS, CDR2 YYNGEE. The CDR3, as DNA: TGTGCCAGCTGGAAGGAAGACTATGGCTACACCTTC. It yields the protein CASWKEDYGYTF.

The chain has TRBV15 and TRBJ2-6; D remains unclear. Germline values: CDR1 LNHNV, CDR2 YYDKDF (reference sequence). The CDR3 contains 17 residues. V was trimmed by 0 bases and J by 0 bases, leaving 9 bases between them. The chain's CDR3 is CATSRDRLYSGANVLTF. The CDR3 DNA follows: TGTGCCACCAGCAGAGATAGATTGTACTCTGGGGCCAACGTCCTGACTTTC.

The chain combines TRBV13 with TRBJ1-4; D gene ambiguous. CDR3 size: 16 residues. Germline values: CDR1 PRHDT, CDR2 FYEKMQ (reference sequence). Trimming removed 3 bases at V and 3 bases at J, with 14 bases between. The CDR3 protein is CASSLRQALANEKLFF. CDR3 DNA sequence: TGTGCCAGCAGCTTGAGGCAGGCCCTTGCTAATGAAAAACTGTTTTTT.

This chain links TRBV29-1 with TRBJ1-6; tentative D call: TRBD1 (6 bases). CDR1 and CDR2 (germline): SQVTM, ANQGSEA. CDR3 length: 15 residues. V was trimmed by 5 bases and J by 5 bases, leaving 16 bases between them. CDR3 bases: TGCAGCGTTTCTGAGAGGACAGTAGATAATTCACCCCTCCACTTT. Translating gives CSVSERTVDNSPLHF.

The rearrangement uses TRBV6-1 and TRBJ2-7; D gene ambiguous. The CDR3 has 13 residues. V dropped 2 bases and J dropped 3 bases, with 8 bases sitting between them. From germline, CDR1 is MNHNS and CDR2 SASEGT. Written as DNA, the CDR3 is TGTGCCAGCAGTGAATCTGAGAGCTACGAGCAGTACTTC. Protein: CASSESESYEQYF.

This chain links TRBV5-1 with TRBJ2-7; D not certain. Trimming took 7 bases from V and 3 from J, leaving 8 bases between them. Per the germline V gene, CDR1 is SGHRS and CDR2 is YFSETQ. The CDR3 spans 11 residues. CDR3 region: CASHADYEQYF. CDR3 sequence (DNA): TGCGCCAGCCACGCCGACTACGAGCAGTACTTC.

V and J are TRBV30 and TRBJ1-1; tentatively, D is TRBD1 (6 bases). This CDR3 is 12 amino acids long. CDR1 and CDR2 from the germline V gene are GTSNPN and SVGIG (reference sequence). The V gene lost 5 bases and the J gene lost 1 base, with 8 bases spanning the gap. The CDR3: CAWFRGNTEAFF. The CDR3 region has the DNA TGTGCCTGGTTCAGGGGGAACACTGAAGCTTTCTTT.

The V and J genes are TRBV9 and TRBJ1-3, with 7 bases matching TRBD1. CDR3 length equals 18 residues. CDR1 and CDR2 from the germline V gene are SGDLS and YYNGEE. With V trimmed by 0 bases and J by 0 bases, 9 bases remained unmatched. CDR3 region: CASSVGPPGQLSGNTIYF. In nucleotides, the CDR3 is TGTGCCAGCAGCGTAGGTCCCCCGGGACAGCTCTCTGGAAACACCATATATTTT.

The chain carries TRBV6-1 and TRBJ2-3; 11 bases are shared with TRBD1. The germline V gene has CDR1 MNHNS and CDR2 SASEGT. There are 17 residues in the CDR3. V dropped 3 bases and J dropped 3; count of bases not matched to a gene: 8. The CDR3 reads CASSDEIGTGGTDTQYF. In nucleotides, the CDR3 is TGTGCCAGCAGTGATGAAATAGGGACAGGGGGGACAGATACGCAGTATTTT.

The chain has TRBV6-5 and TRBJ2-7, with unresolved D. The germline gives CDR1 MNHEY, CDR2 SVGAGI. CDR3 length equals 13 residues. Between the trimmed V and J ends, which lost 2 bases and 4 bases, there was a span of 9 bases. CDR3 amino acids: CASSYGNVYEQYF. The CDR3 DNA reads TGTGCCAGCAGTTACGGCAACGTATACGAGCAGTACTTC.

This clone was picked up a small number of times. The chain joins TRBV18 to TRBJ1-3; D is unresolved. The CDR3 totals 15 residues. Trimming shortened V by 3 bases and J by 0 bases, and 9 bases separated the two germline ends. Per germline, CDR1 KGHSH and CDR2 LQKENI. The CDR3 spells CASSPRVNSGNTIYF. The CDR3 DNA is TGTGCCAGCTCACCGCGGGTTAACTCTGGAAACACCATATATTTT.

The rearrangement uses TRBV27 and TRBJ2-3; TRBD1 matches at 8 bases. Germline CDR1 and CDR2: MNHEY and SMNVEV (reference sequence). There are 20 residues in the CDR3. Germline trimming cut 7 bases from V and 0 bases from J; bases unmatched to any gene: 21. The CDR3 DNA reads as TGTGCCAGCATGTACCCCACGGTCCCGGGACAGGTGGCTAGCACAGATACGCAGTATTTT. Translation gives CASMYPTVPGQVASTDTQYF.

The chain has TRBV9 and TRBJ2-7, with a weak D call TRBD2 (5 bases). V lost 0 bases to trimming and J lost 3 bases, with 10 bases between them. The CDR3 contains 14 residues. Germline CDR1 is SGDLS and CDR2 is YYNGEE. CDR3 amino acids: CASSVAEGGYEQYF. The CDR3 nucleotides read TGTGCCAGCAGCGTAGCAGAGGGCGGCTACGAGCAGTACTTC.